The present T cell receptor beta chain was sequenced within a study of vaccination and CD4 T cells after COVID-19. Looking at the study overall: Blood was drawn a median around 70 days post second dose, range 14 to 241. Overall study findings and caveats: The great majority, 304 of 307 vaccine-specific clones, proved spike mono-reactive in convalescent patients.

The treatment denotes: roughly 10-day PBMC culture with coronavirus spike peptide pools or control peptides (ViraFEST assay). ViraFEST enlarged antigen-specific T cell populations with peptide pools and afterwards sequenced TCRs. Sequenced with the Oncomine TCR Beta short-read assay was DNA taken from cultured CD4+ T cells. Using its own MiXCR run on the PCR reads, TCRdb lists one record per CDR3 protein. The sample consists of approximately 11,000 distinct CDR3 sequences, 35% to 55% of them appearing once. CDR1 SNHLY and CDR2 FYNNEI come from the germline V gene. The CDR3 runs 15 residues. The V gene lost 0 bases and the J gene lost 5 bases, with 13 bases spanning the gap. This clonotype has just a few counts. Its target is not known.

The sequence derives from a human donor who had recovered from COVID-19. The chain has TRBV2 and TRBJ1-2; D is possibly TRBD1 (6 bases). Sequences were obtained from CD4+ T cells from blood, cultured in vitro. The CDR3 nucleotides read TGTGCCAGCAGTGAAGCTGTTGGGGGCGGGTATGGCTACACCTTC. Amino acids: CASSEAVGGGYGYTF.